This T cell receptor (beta chain) was obtained from a study of blood T cell repertoires in COVID-19 (TCRdb year 2020). About the investigation overall: Samples covering the acute and convalescent phases of COVID-19 were provided by collaborators in the United States, Italy and Spain. A freely available public database, intended as a resource for researchers studying the immune response to SARS-CoV-2, is where the repertoires were released. Samples came from the ongoing ImmuneRACE study (first 160 participants) plus 1,254 subjects from 6 global collaborators. A de-identified subject ID, COVID-19 status, age in years and sex were almost always included in the sample metadata. HLA class I and class II types, where available, came from metadata supplied by the sample provider rather than from assay-based typing. The material from the prospective study consisted of cDNA or gDNA derived from T cells, B-cell-depleted T cells, or PBMCs. Deeply sampled blood TCRbeta repertoires from subjects exposed to, actively infected with, or recovered from COVID-19 were included in the dataset. Results and caveats for the whole study, not just this receptor: The quantity of clinical and demographic metadata differed by source and by participant and was supplied without curation.

With respect to this clone: Its antigen remains unidentified. Base qualities are not at hand, and no much larger clone is one base apart.

Participants in the prospective study were enrolled through a virtual design, were aged roughly 18 to 100 years, and lived in roughly 24 United States geographic areas. To assign participants to cohorts, the prospective study relied on clinical history that participants themselves reported in a screening survey and a study questionnaire. Exposed participants had been in contact, within 2 weeks of entering the study, with a person who had a PCR-confirmed or clinician-diagnosed case of COVID-19. Each participant in the prospective study had whole blood, serum and a nasopharyngeal or oropharyngeal swab collected by mobile phlebotomists. Participants in the prospective study had the option to provide additional blood draws and questionnaires over a roughly two-month period. Before DNA extraction, prospective study blood samples were shipped either frozen or at room temperature. TCRbeta CDR3 regions were amplified from genomic DNA using the immunoSEQ Assay, a bias-controlled multiplex PCR. As for the authors' bioinformatics: The number of nucleated cells in each sample was estimated from the amplification of reference gene primers within the assay. To quantify the absolute abundance of each unique TCRbeta CDR3 rearrangement, sequence reads were collapsed and filtered. For each sample, productive Simpson clonality was calculated as the square root of Simpson's diversity index over productive rearrangements. TCRdb re-hosts the immuneACCESS table, in-frame sequences only. Its copies lack some clones; in the studies checked, an unresolved V gene accounts for under half of them, and the cause for the rest is not known. V, J and clone size were drawn from that table, and D and trimming were deduced from the DNA. This sample gives 400,000 to 500,000 clones in total; roughly 90% of them show up just once. 1.4% to 1.5% of the sample lies in the top ten.

This TCR came from a woman younger than 35 who had been exposed to COVID-19. The specimen sequenced was PBMCs or T cells enriched from blood (not recorded which).

CDR3 protein: CASSFSGEQYF. The DNA reads TGTGCCAGCAGCTTCTCGGGCGAGCAGTACTTC. The V and J segments used are TRBV7-2 and TRBJ2-7; the D gene remains uncertain. Based on the germline V gene, the CDR1 and CDR2 sequences are SGHTA and FQGNSA. From cysteine to phenylalanine, the CDR3 is 11 amino acids long. This entry keeps only the CDR3 DNA: 33 bases, framed from base 1. The junction carries 6 bases between V and J, which are trimmed by 3 bases and 6 bases respectively.